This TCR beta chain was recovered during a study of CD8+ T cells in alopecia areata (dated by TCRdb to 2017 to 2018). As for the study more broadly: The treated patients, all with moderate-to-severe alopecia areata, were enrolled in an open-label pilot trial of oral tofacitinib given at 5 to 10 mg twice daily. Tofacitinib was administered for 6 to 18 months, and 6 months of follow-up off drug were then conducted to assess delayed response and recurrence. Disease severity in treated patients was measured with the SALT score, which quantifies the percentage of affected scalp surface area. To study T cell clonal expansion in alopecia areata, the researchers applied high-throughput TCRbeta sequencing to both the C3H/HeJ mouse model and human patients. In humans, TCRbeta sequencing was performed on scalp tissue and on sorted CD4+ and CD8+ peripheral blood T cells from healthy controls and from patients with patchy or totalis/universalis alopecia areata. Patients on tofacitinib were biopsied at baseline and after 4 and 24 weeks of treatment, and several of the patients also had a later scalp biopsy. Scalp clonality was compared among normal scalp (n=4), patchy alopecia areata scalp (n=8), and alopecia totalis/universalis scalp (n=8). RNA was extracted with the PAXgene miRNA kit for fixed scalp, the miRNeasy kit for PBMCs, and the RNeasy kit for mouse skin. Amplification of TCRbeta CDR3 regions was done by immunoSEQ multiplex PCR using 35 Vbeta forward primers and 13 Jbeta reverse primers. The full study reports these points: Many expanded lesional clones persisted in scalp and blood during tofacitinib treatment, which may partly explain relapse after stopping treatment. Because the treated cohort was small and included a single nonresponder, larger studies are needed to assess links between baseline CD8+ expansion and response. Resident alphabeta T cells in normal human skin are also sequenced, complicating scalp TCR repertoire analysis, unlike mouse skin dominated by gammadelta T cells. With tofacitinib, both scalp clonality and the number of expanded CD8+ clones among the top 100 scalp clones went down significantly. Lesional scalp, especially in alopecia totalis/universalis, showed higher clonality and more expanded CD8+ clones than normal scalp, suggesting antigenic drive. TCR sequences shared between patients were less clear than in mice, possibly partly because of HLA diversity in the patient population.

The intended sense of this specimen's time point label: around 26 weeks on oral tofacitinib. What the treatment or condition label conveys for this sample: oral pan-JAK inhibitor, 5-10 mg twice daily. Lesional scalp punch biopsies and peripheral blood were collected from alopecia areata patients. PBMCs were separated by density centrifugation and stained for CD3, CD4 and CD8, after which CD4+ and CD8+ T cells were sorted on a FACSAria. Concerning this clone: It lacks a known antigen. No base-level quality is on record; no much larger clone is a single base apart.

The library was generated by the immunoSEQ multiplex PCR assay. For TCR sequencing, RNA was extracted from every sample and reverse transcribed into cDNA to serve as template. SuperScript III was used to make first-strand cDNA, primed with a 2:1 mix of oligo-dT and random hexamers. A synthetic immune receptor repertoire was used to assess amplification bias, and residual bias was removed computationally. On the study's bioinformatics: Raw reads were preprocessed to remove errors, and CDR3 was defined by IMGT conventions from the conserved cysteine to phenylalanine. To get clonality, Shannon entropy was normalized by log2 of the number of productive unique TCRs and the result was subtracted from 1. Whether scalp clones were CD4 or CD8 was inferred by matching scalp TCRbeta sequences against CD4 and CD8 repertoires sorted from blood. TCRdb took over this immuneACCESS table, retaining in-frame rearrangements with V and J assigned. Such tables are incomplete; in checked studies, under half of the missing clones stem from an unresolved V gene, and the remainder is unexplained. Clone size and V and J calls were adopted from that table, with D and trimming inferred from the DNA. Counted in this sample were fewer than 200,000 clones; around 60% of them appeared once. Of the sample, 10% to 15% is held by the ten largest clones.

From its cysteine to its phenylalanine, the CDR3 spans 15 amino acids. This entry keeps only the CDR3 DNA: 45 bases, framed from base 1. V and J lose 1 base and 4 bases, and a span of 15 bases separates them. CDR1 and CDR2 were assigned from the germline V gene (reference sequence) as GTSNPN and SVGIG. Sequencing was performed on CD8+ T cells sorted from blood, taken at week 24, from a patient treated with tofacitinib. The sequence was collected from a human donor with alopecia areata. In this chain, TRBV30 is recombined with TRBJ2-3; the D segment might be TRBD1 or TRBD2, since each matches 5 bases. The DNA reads TGTGCCTGGAGTGCCCTGGCGACGGGACCAGATACGCAGTATTTT. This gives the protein CAWSALATGPDTQYF.